One and the same sample provided the 22 T cell receptor beta chains below, sequenced in a study of blood T cells in healthy people across ages. With a J-beta primer mix and a sample-barcoded 5' primer, a second PCR ran about 7 to 12 cycles. MiXCR, run by TCRdb on the 5' RACE reads, gives a single entry per CDR3 protein. The table shows under 2,000,000 distinct CDR3 sequences, with about 50% occurring only once. The sample was blood. Receptors were obtained from a middle-aged woman in good health.

The CDR3 coding sequence is TGCAGTGCTAGCCGACTGGGGTCTGGAAATCAGCCCCAGCATTTT. It codes for CSASRLGSGNQPQHF. The chain has TRBV20-1 and TRBJ1-5, with D unclear. Germline CDR1 DFQATT, CDR2 SNEGSKA (reference sequence). V gave up 3 bases and J gave up 4 bases, with 16 bases separating them. This CDR3 contains 15 residues.

DNA for the CDR3: TGTGCCAACAGAGGGGGGGACAGCTCCTACGAGCAGTACTTC. This translates into CANRGGDSSYEQYF. The chain carries TRBV4-2 and TRBJ2-7, with D possibly called TRBD1 or TRBD2 (7 bases each). The length of the CDR3 is 14 residues. Germline lookup yields CDR1 LGHNA and CDR2 YNFKEQ. Trimming cost V 10 bases and J 0 bases, with 16 bases left between them.

CDR3 bases: TGTGCCAGCAGCTTCGGGGCAGGGGGGAAGTACGAGCAGTACTTC. Residues: CASSFGAGGKYEQYF. The rearrangement links TRBV5-6 to TRBJ2-7, with D possibly matching TRBD1 (7 bases). Trimming removed 2 bases at V and 4 bases at J, with 16 bases between. In germline, CDR1 is SGHDT, CDR2 YYEEEE. This CDR3 is built from 15 residues.

J is TRBJ1-1 and V is TRBV4-1; D unclear. The germline gives CDR1 MGHRA, CDR2 YSYEKL. The CDR3 has 16 residues. V lost 3 bases, J lost 1 base, and 15 bases lay in between. The CDR3 is CASSHAIGPWNTEAFF. CDR3 in DNA: TGCGCCAGCAGCCACGCTATCGGACCCTGGAACACTGAAGCTTTCTTT.

On this clonotype: A much larger clone sits a single nucleotide away, making a read error possible. J is TRBJ2-5 and V is TRBV28, with 8 positions matching TRBD1. Germline lookup yields CDR1 MDHEN and CDR2 SYDVKM. The V segment lost 8 bases and the J segment 4 bases; nucleotides outside the gene matches: 9. CDR3 length: 14 amino acids. The CDR3 DNA reads as TGTGCCAGCGGCCCCGGGGGACAGGTAGAGACCCAGTACTTC. Translating it yields CASGPGGQVETQYF.

The chain uses TRBV4-2 and TRBJ2-4, with D hard to call. The CDR3 consists of 17 residues. V was trimmed by 4 bases and J by 1 base, leaving 17 bases between them. Germline lookup yields CDR1 LGHNA and CDR2 YNFKEQ. The CDR3 nucleotides are TGTGCCAGCAGCCGCCTGGGATCGGCTCCGGCCAAAAACATTCAGTACTTC. Translating it yields CASSRLGSAPAKNIQYF.

The genes are TRBV20-1 and TRBJ1-1, with a weak D call TRBD1 (5 bases). CDR1 DFQATT and CDR2 SNEGSKA come from the germline V gene (reference sequence). Trimming cost V 5 bases and J 2 bases, with 15 bases left between them. The CDR3 totals 14 residues. The CDR3: CSAPLGGINTEAFF. The CDR3, as DNA: TGCAGTGCTCCTCTCGGGGGGATTAACACTGAAGCTTTCTTT.

The chain has TRBV20-1 and TRBJ2-5; 7 bases align to TRBD2. Per germline, CDR1 DFQATT and CDR2 SNEGSKA (reference sequence). With 1 base clipped from V and 2 bases from J, the junction kept 13 bases outside the gene matches. The CDR3 has 17 amino acids. The CDR3 bases are TGCAGTGCTAGAGTCGTCGGGCGGGGGAACAATCAAGAGACCCAGTACTTC. Amino acids: CSARVVGRGNNQETQYF.

The V and J genes are TRBV4-1 and TRBJ1-2; TRBD1 might be the D (5 bases). V was pared by 3 bases and J by 1 base, with 12 bases between. The length of the CDR3 is 15 residues. Germline CDR1 is MGHRA and CDR2 is YSYEKL. CDR3 bases: TGCGCCAGCAGCCAGTTCAGGGATATTAACTATGGCTACACCTTC. Protein product: CASSQFRDINYGYTF.

In this sample, this clonotype turned up once. The J gene is TRBJ2-4, the V gene TRBV7-9; TRBD2 is a possible D gene (7 bases). Trimming shortened V by 3 bases and J by 3 bases, and 15 bases separated the two germline ends. This CDR3 contains 16 residues. CDR1 is SEHNR and CDR2 is FQNEAQ in the germline V gene (reference sequence). The CDR3 bases are TGTGCCAGCAGCTTCGGAGGGGGGGTGGGCAAAAACATTCAGTACTTC. It yields the protein CASSFGGGVGKNIQYF.

This clonotype was recorded a few times. The V and J genes are TRBV9 and TRBJ1-2, with D maybe TRBD1 (5 bases). Deletions cut 3 bases from V and 8 bases from J, with 17 bases between. The CDR3 has 14 amino acids. Germline CDR1 is SGDLS and CDR2 is YYNGEE. The CDR3, as DNA: TGTGCCAGCAGCGGGGGCCTCCGTGGGGGAGGCTACACCTTC. Its protein product is CASSGGLRGGGYTF.

This clonotype was observed a handful of times. Written as DNA, the CDR3 is TGTGCCAGCAGCTTAGGGGTCCCAACAGATACGCAGTATTTT. Its protein is CASSLGVPTDTQYF. The chain joins TRBV7-2 to TRBJ2-3; D ambiguous. V was shortened by 1 base and J by 3 bases, with 8 bases between the two germline ends. The CDR3 runs 14 residues. Germline-derived CDR1 and CDR2 are SGHTA and FQGNSA. The entire variable domain, with the rest obtained from reference TRBV7-2 and TRBJ2-3, is as follows: GAGVSQSPSNKVTEKGKDVELRCDPISGHTALYWYRQSLGQGLEFLIYFQGNSAPDKSGLPSDRFSAERTGGSVSTLTIQRTQQEDSAVYLCASSLGVPTDTQYFGPGTRLTVL.

This sequence joins TRBV28 and TRBJ1-2; D perhaps matches TRBD1 (6 bases). Germline V gives CDR1 MDHEN, CDR2 SYDVKM. The V gene lost 7 bases and the J gene lost 6 bases, with 21 bases spanning the gap. This CDR3 spans 15 amino acids. CDR3 amino acids: CASTPWAGRGNGYTF. In nucleotides, the CDR3 is TGTGCCAGCACCCCCTGGGCCGGGAGGGGGAATGGCTACACCTTC.

This clonotype came up a few times. The chain has TRBV7-2 and TRBJ2-5, with D possibly matching TRBD2 (6 bases). The CDR3 consists of 16 residues. V was clipped by 5 bases and J by 3 bases, with 19 bases between them. Germline-derived CDR1 and CDR2 are SGHTA and FQGNSA. The CDR3 region has the DNA TGTGCCAGCAGCCCCCCTGGGAGCGGGCCTAAAGAGACCCAGTACTTC. Protein: CASSPPGSGPKETQYF. The full variable domain, in which reference TRBV7-2 and TRBJ2-5 provide the parts outside the CDR3, is GAGVSQSPSNKVTEKGKDVELRCDPISGHTALYWYRQSLGQGLEFLIYFQGNSAPDKSGLPSDRFSAERTGGSVSTLTIQRTQQEDSAVYLCASSPPGSGPKETQYFGPGTRLLVL.

The V call is TRBV4-1, the J call TRBJ2-1; D uncertain. From germline, CDR1 is MGHRA and CDR2 YSYEKL. The CDR3 totals 16 residues. Deletions cut 0 bases from V and 7 bases from J, with 16 bases between. This CDR3 reads CASSQDKGYSENEQFF. In DNA, the CDR3 is TGCGCCAGCAGCCAAGATAAAGGGTATTCAGAAAATGAGCAGTTCTTC.

This chain's CDR3 is CASSVGRLAGGRGDTQYF. CDR3 DNA: TGTGCCAGCAGCGTAGGCCGACTAGCGGGGGGACGGGGGGATACGCAGTATTTT. The V call is TRBV9, the J call TRBJ2-3; 13 bases are shared with TRBD2. This CDR3 has 18 residues. V was pared by 0 bases and J by 6 bases, with 10 bases of the junction left unmatched. Germline V gene sequence: CDR1 SGDLS, CDR2 YYNGEE. Full variable domain (remainder filled in from reference TRBV9 and TRBJ2-3): DSGVTQTPKHLITATGQRVTLRCSPRSGDLSVYWYQQSLDQGLQFLIQYYNGEERAKGNILERFSAQQFPDLHSELNLSSLELGDSALYFCASSVGRLAGGRGDTQYFGPGTRLTVL.

V and J are TRBV29-1 and TRBJ2-1; TRBD1 might be the D (5 bases). Germline-derived CDR1 and CDR2 are SQVTM and ANQGSEA. This CDR3 comprises 13 residues. V was trimmed by 3 bases and J by 7 bases, leaving 13 bases between them. For the CDR3, the DNA is TGCAGCGTTGATGAGCAGGGCGAAAATGAGCAGTTCTTC. Its protein is CSVDEQGENEQFF.

The chain combines TRBV20-1 with TRBJ2-7; the match to TRBD2 covers 7 bases. The CDR3 loop spans 13 amino acids. From germline, CDR1 is DFQATT and CDR2 SNEGSKA (reference sequence). V was clipped by 6 bases and J by 5 bases; unmatched bases: 10. This CDR3 reads CSAPLPGGNEQYF. The CDR3 nucleotides are TGCAGTGCCCCGCTCCCGGGAGGAAACGAGCAGTACTTC.

This chain uses TRBV14 with TRBJ1-6, with no clear D. Germline assignment: CDR1 SGHDN and CDR2 FVKESK. The CDR3 length is 16 residues. Trimming removed 0 bases from V and 6 bases from J, with 12 bases in between. This chain's CDR3 is CASSQDWGRGNSPLHF. Written as DNA, the CDR3 is TGTGCCAGCAGCCAAGATTGGGGTCGCGGTAATTCACCCCTCCACTTT.

CDR3 region: CSSSGGDRETQYF. The CDR3 DNA sequence: TGCAGCTCTTCGGGGGGAGACAGGGAGACCCAGTACTTC. The gene calls are TRBV29-1 and TRBJ2-5; D is perhaps TRBD2 (7 bases). The CDR3 is made up of 13 amino acids. Germline-derived CDR1 and CDR2 are SQVTM and ANQGSEA. Trimming left V 8 bases short and J 5 bases short, with 18 bases between.

The J gene is TRBJ2-5, the V gene TRBV10-1, with TRBD1 identical over 8 bases. The germline V gene has CDR1 WNHNN and CDR2 SYGVQD (reference sequence). There are 17 residues in the CDR3. Losses at the gene ends were 4 bases for V and 7 bases for J; bases not matched to a gene: 17. CDR3 in DNA: TGCGCCAGCAGTGGGACGTCCTCCCGACAGGGGTACGGGACCCAGTACTTC. Its protein product is CASSGTSSRQGYGTQYF.

V is TRBV29-1 and J is TRBJ1-5; tentatively, D is TRBD1 (6 bases). Trimming left V 6 bases short and J 1 base short, with 16 bases between. CDR3 length: 15 residues. In germline, CDR1 is SQVTM, CDR2 ANQGSEA. The CDR3 DNA reads TGCAGCGTAGCTACAGGGACGGGAAGCAATCAGCCCCAGCATTTT. Protein sequence: CSVATGTGSNQPQHF. Based on the CDR3 plus reference TRBV29-1 and TRBJ1-5, the full variable domain is SAVISQKPSRDICQRGTSLTIQCQVDSQVTMMFWYRQQPGQSLTLIATANQGSEATYESGFVIDKFPISRPNLTFSTLTVSNMSPEDSSIYLCSVATGTGSNQPQHFGDGTRLSIL.